This T cell receptor beta chain comes out of a study of cytomegalovirus exposure and HLA in healthy donors (dated by TCRdb to between 2016 and 2019). Looking at the study overall: An earlier analysis of some 620 of the donors reported around 280 Gb of sequence data and 117 million unique TCR beta sequences obtained from 150 million to 200 million T cells. An early release covering roughly 600 HLA-typed donors comprised about 320 gigabases of sequencing data and around 80 million unique TCR sequences. Among the roughly 400 genotyped donors, approximately 77% belonged to the genetic ancestry cluster associated with self-reported Caucasian donors. The study aimed to test whether cataloging public T cell receptors could reveal signatures of past pathogen exposure. The study used immunosequencing to profile the T cell repertoires of hundreds of subjects and linked those repertoires to cytomegalovirus serostatus. Besides the first cohort of about 730 subjects, a separate validation cohort made up of over 100 different subjects was used. To predict cytomegalovirus infection status, the study combined high-throughput TCR immunosequencing, statistical association of individual TCRs with disease status, and machine learning. In a later analysis, previously published TCR beta repertoires from several hundred donors were re-analyzed and high-resolution HLA genotyping was added so that TCR occurrence patterns could be studied. Rather than drawing on any new phenotypic data, the later analysis identified candidate immune exposures from TCR beta sequences and the way those sequences occurred across donors. In an earlier analysis of a few hundred of the donors, high-throughput TCR beta sequencing was used to judge whether each TCR beta V gene segment behaved as functional or pseudogenic. Donor age, sex, ethnicity and CMV serostatus were compiled alongside the repertoire data. In a later genetic analysis, genome-wide SNP genotypes for about three fifths of the roughly 670 donors were used, and that subset was treated as a discovery cohort. Every repertoire in the discovery cohort had been generated on one and the same sequencing platform. Both class I and class II loci were covered by HLA typing, at four-digit resolution. The number of typed donors differed by locus: about 620-640 for A, B, C, DRB1 and DQB1; 500 to 550 for DQA1; over 600 for DPA1; and roughly 450 for DPB1. About five DR-DQ haplotypes were handled as single units for association and clustering because linkage in the cohort was strong. Among approximately 370 genotyped donors of the cohort, an average of around 250,000 unique TCR beta nucleotide sequences was sequenced per donor, of which about 20% were non-productive.

With regard to this clone: It lacks a known antigen. Base qualities are not recorded, but no much larger clone differs from it by a single base.

The germline ends are 7 bases apart after V is trimmed by 7 bases and J by 10 bases. The CDR3 goes from the cysteine to the phenylalanine over 9 residues. Only CDR3 DNA remains: 27 bases, in frame from the first base. In the germline V gene, CDR1 corresponds to MNHEY and CDR2 to SVGAGI. Results and caveats for the whole study, not just this receptor: In a later analysis, most CMV-associated TCR beta chains were found to appear HLA-restricted, with HLA associations seemingly driven largely by CMV exposure. Because HLA typing was unavailable for some donors at each locus, only the typed subset was used in association tests. A few of the identified cytomegalovirus-associated TCR beta chains were confirmed in vitro to be specific for cytomegalovirus antigens. This cohort had only TCR beta chains sequenced, and the lack of alpha or paired-chain data limited which features could be detected. CMV serostatus was the only immune exposure information available for the cohort. Sequencing depth was assumed to be roughly uniform across donors in the presence/absence analyses, though that assumption may not hold. Specific HLA alleles were associated with 18,000 or so TCR beta sequences at a false discovery rate of 0.05 in a later analysis. Strong co-occurrence of HLA alleles, especially DR and DQ, made assigning TCR associations to individual alleles difficult. It was suggested by the authors that the approach could potentially be generalized to other disease states and immunological phenotypes. While some public TCRs were present in many individuals, most TCR sequences turned up only very rarely across donors. The 87-base-pair reads could not distinguish some IMGT-functional V segments, including TRBV6-2 and TRBV6-3, so those segments were excluded. An association between a missense DCLRE1C variant and V-gene and J-gene trimming of TCR beta chains was found in a later genetic analysis and replicated in an independent cohort. Compared with the roughly 700-donor mean, donors in an Asian-associated ancestry cluster had fewer N-insertions in productive TCRs, according to a later genetic analysis. In a later analysis, TCR association rates were found to vary across HLA loci, with the most associated TCRs seen for DRB1 alleles and the fewest for HLA-C alleles. Several of the top co-occurrence clusters appeared to be linked to parvovirus B19, influenza, CMV and Epstein-Barr virus, according to a later analysis. A further reported finding was that TCR beta sequences accurately predicted the HLA-A and HLA-B alleles for most subjects in the first cohort. A group of highly shared sequence variants was considered likely to be a technical artifact of the sequencing pipeline. Cytomegalovirus status was reported to be diagnosed by the classifier with high specificity and sensitivity in both the original and validation cohorts. Because counts were too low, about 15 rarely observed V segments, including chromosome 9 orphons, were left out of the earlier analysis of 500 to 750 of the donors. In an earlier analysis of roughly 500 of the donors, most TCR beta V segments appeared in productive rearrangements about 87% or about 30% of the time, broadly matching IMGT annotations. Linkage disequilibrium might explain the correlated functional status among segregating V segments, but an unknown experimental factor could not be excluded. In a later analysis, HLA-associated TCR beta chains showed more clonal expansion and lower generation probabilities than non-associated chains that were equally common. In the study, some 180 TCR beta chains were listed as associated with cytomegalovirus.

The library was generated by the immunoSEQ multiplex PCR assay. For the multiplex PCR, a mixture combining 60 forward primers for TCR Vbeta segments and 13 reverse primers for TCR Jbeta segments was used. The CDR3 region of rearranged TCR beta genes was amplified from genomic DNA with a multiplex PCR assay. Amplified TCR beta libraries were sequenced as 87-base-pair reads on the Illumina HiSeq System. The paper's processing steps were these. Across the 700 or so repertoires, a later analysis counted some 81 million unique TCR beta chains, some 11 million of which were shared by at least two donors. To remove PCR and sequencing errors, raw reads were error-corrected and collapsed into unique sequences using a nearest-neighbor algorithm that merged closely related sequences. Alignment of CDR3 sequences to IMGT reference sequences was used to assign V, D and J gene segments. Each retained sequence needed at least a six-nucleotide match to both a V gene segment and a J gene segment. Rearrangements were classified as productive when the CDR3 lacked stop codons and remained in frame with V and J, and all other rearrangements were classified as non-productive. CDR3 was defined by IMGT convention, running from the second conserved V-encoded cysteine to the conserved J-encoded phenylalanine. Sequences without an unambiguous match to a single V gene segment were excluded from the earlier analysis of a few hundred of the donors. In an earlier analysis of roughly 600 of the donors, a V segment was called functional when productive rearrangements were above 56.7%, and segregating when the standard deviation between donors exceeded 5%. To diagnose cytomegalovirus status from the catalog of TCR beta chain sequences, a statistical classification framework was built. V and J gene assignment, in a later analysis, came from comparing TCR nucleotide sequences with IMGT/GENE-DB human TR gene sequences. The TCRdist pipeline was used in a later analysis to assign CDR3 sequences and most-parsimonious VDJ recombination scenarios. A later analysis defined each TCR beta chain by its CDR3 amino acid sequence plus V-gene family, and excluded reads lacking a unique V-gene family. To address suspected cross-contamination and a sequencing artifact, a later analysis removed a few hundred highly shared, low-generation-probability nucleotide sequences. For each public chain, a later analysis derived a clonal expansion index from normalized ranks of inferred template counts within each repertoire. Generation probabilities in a later analysis came from a VDJ recombination model fitted to out-of-frame rearrangements, and those results were checked against IGoR. Hypergeometric tests were used in a later analysis to score TCR-TCR, TCR-HLA and TCR-CMV co-occurrence, with a repertoire-size bias correction applied to the TCR pairs. To estimate false discovery rates, a later analysis permuted the HLA or CMV assignments 20 times. In a later analysis, co-occurring TCRs were grouped using DBSCAN, with TCRdist sequence similarity added in when clustering inside HLA-allele-positive subsets. Repertoires with fewer than 30,000 or more than 120,000 public chains were left out of co-occurrence clustering, as were about 5 repertoires with anomalous nucleotide sharing. The immuneACCESS repertoire file appears here via TCRdb, limited to in-frame rearrangements. These files lack a portion of the clones; in checked studies, under half of the deficit traces to unresolved V genes, and the cause of the others is not known. V, J and clone size are taken as reported in that table, and D and trimming were inferred from the DNA itself. This sample has just over 150,000 clones in its table, and around 79% of those were observed once. The leading ten clones occupy about 0.93% of the sample.

The cohort comprised under 700 healthy bone marrow donors. At the time of sampling, all cohort members were nominally healthy, though unrecorded immune exposures were likely present. The donor was CMV seropositive and was included in the group of 290 or so seropositive cohort members. A peripheral blood sample was provided by each donor, and peripheral blood mononuclear cells were used for TCR beta sequencing. Genomic DNA was extracted from the blood cell samples with the Qiagen DNeasy Blood Extraction Kit. Sequencing input: PBMCs. The V and J genes are TRBV6-5 and TRBJ2-5, with an unclear D gene assignment. The sequence was obtained from a woman aged 50 to 65 in good health and CMV-seropositive. Read as DNA, the sequence is TGTGCCAGCACTAATATCCAGTACTTC. It translates as CASTNIQYF.